The 14 T cell receptor beta chains below were found in one sample sequenced in a study of T-cell memory formation after mild COVID-19. A single record per CDR3 protein comes from TCRdb applying MiXCR to the 5' RACE reads. This table has 45,000 to 65,000 distinct CDR3 sequences, over 7.5% appearing once. Input material: PBMCs or a T cell subset sorted from them (not recorded which). The receptors shown here come from a man aged 18 to 29 who had mild COVID-19 (a few samples of this study predate the infection). Cell type and time point are not known.

The genes are TRBV4-1 and TRBJ1-1; D perhaps matches TRBD1 (6 bases). V was shortened by 0 bases and J by 1 base, with 9 bases between the two germline ends. The CDR3 has 15 residues. Germline V CDR1 and CDR2: MGHRA, YSYEKL. The CDR3 loop reads CASSQDRGGNTEAFF. The CDR3 DNA reads TGCGCCAGCAGCCAAGATCGAGGGGGGAACACTGAAGCTTTCTTT.

The genes are TRBV12-3 or TRBV12-4 and TRBJ2-5; 8 bases map to TRBD1. CDR3 length equals 12 residues. V gave up 7 bases and J gave up 4 bases; unmatched junction bases: 2. CDR3 DNA sequence: TGTGCCAGCACAGGGGGCAGAGAGACCCAGTACTTC. Its protein product is CASTGGRETQYF.

This clonotype was detected many times. This chain joins TRBV20-1 and TRBJ2-3; possible D gene TRBD2, 5 bases. CDR1 is DFQATT, CDR2 SNEGSKA, per germline (reference sequence). The ends were cut back, 6 bases at V and 2 bases at J, with 15 bases in the middle. The CDR3 runs to 14 residues. Written as DNA, the CDR3 is TGCAGTGCCCAAGGAGGAATTTCCACAGATACGCAGTATTTT. This gives the protein CSAQGGISTDTQYF.

This clonotype was recorded a few times. The chain employs TRBV5-1 and TRBJ1-4; D ambiguous. The CDR3 covers 13 residues. Trimming shortened V by 4 bases and J by 6 bases, and 10 bases separated the two germline ends. CDR1 and CDR2 (germline): SGHRS, YFSETQ. In nucleotides, the CDR3 is TGCGCCAGCAGCACTAACACCGATGAAAAACTGTTTTTT. Its translation: CASSTNTDEKLFF.

This clonotype was detected only a few times. The rearrangement joins TRBV29-1 to TRBJ2-5; maybe TRBD1 (6 bases). The length of the CDR3 is 14 residues. CDR1 and CDR2 from the germline V gene are SQVTM and ANQGSEA. V lost 6 bases and J 5 bases, leaving 19 bases between the germline ends. CDR3: CSVRVSRGVETQYF. The CDR3 DNA follows: TGCAGCGTGAGGGTCTCCAGGGGCGTGGAGACCCAGTACTTC.

The V and J genes are TRBV6-2 or TRBV6-3 and TRBJ2-1; D remains unclear. The CDR3 sequence is 12 residues long. Germline V gene sequence: CDR1 MNHEY, CDR2 SVGEGT. V lost 4 bases and J lost 4, with 5 bases in between. CDR3 residues: CASSSQYNEQFF. CDR3 sequence (DNA): TGTGCCAGCAGTTCTCAATACAATGAGCAGTTCTTC.

The chain uses TRBV5-4 and TRBJ1-1; 8 bases are a match to TRBD1. With V trimmed by 4 bases and J by 8 bases, 4 bases remained unmatched. This CDR3 has 12 amino acids. Germline CDR1 reads SGHNT; CDR2 reads YYREEE (reference sequence). CDR3 nucleotides: TGTGCCAGCAGCCCTCAGGGGGCCGAAGCTTTCTTT. This gives the protein CASSPQGAEAFF.

The gene calls are TRBV6-2 or TRBV6-3 and TRBJ2-6; D not certain. The CDR3 is 16 residues long. Germline CDR1 and CDR2: MNHEY and SVGEGT. V was trimmed by 4 bases and J by 2 bases, leaving 12 bases between them. This CDR3 reads CASSLYLLTGANVLTF. The CDR3 DNA sequence: TGTGCCAGCAGTTTATATCTCCTCACTGGGGCCAACGTCCTGACTTTC.

V usage is TRBV5-4 and J usage is TRBJ2-3, with unresolved D. The CDR3 length is 13 residues. Germline CDR1 SGHNT, CDR2 YYREEE (reference sequence). The V end was cut by 3 bases, the J end by 2 bases, with 7 bases between. CDR3 nucleotide sequence: TGTGCCAGCAGCTATGATTACACAGATACGCAGTATTTT. It encodes CASSYDYTDTQYF.

This clonotype appeared a few times. The CDR3: CASSRSLERGELQETQYF. The CDR3 DNA is TGCGCCAGCAGCCGAAGCCTGGAGCGGGGGGAACTTCAAGAGACCCAGTACTTC. The V call is TRBV4-1, the J call TRBJ2-5, with 9 positions matching TRBD2. The V and J ends lost 4 bases and 2 bases, in that order; junction bases with no gene match: 14. CDR3 length: 18 amino acids. Germline loops: CDR1 MGHRA, CDR2 YSYEKL.

This clonotype was seen a few times. This sequence joins TRBV7-9 and TRBJ2-1; 9 positions match TRBD1. The junction had 9 bases not matched to a gene; V was cut back by 6 bases and J by 6 bases. The CDR3 totals 15 residues. Germline loops: CDR1 SEHNR, CDR2 FQNEAQ (reference sequence). CDR3 bases: TGTGCCAGCAGACAACCGGGACAGGGTTTCAATGAGCAGTTCTTC. Protein: CASRQPGQGFNEQFF.

Here the CDR3 reads CASRLDRVDYEQYF. The DNA for the CDR3 is TGCGCCAGCAGATTAGACAGGGTGGATTACGAGCAGTACTTC. The chain uses TRBV5-1 and TRBJ2-7; TRBD1 agrees at 7 bases. Germline V gene lookup returns CDR1 SGHRS and CDR2 YFSETQ. The CDR3 is 14 amino acids. V trimming: 5 bases; J trimming: 4 bases; junction bases outside the gene matches: 9.

This clonotype was recorded many times. The V and J genes are TRBV10-3 and TRBJ2-1; 7 nucleotides match TRBD2. J lost 3 bases, V lost 10 bases, and 15 bases had no gene match. Germline lookup yields CDR1 ENHRY and CDR2 SYGVKD. This CDR3 region has 16 residues. Here the CDR3 reads CATQVGERGLYNEQFF. The CDR3 DNA reads as TGTGCCACCCAGGTAGGGGAGCGGGGACTCTACAATGAGCAGTTCTTC.

The rearrangement joins TRBV27 to TRBJ2-7; D not certain. Deletions cut 3 bases from V and 6 bases from J, with 12 bases between. The CDR3 has 13 residues. Germline CDR1 is MNHEY and CDR2 is SMNVEV (reference sequence). The CDR3 loop reads CASSFEQMGEQYF. The DNA for the CDR3 is TGTGCCAGCAGTTTCGAACAGATGGGCGAGCAGTACTTC.